Presented here are 27 T cell receptor beta chains from one specimen sequenced in a study of T cells in Graves' hyperthyroidism and ophthalmopathy. Using RNA transcripts as the source, TCR beta CDR3 regions were amplified. The HTBI primer set was used in a first-round RT-PCR of the TCR CDR3. MiXCR was run by TCRdb on the multiplex PCR reads, yielding one entry per CDR3 protein. The sample consists of more than 300,000 distinct CDR3 sequences, about 13% of them appearing once. Sequencing used blood. Receptor source: a woman aged 18 to 35 with Graves' hyperthyroidism.

This clonotype came up many times. The rearrangement uses TRBV10-3 and TRBJ2-1, with 7 bases identical to TRBD1. Germline V gene data show CDR1 as ENHRY and CDR2 as SYGVKD. The CDR3 consists of 17 residues. Trimming removed 4 bases from V and 5 bases from J; junction bases left unmatched: 14. In DNA, the CDR3 is TGTGCCATCAGTGTTGAATCCGGGACAGAGAAAAACAATGAGCAGTTCTTC. This translates into CAISVESGTEKNNEQFF.

This clonotype was detected many times. V and J are TRBV12-3 or TRBV12-4 and TRBJ1-4; no clear D gene. V was cut by 7 bases and J by 6 bases, with 18 bases left in between. The CDR3 totals 15 residues. The CDR3: CASTIGERRDEKLFF. The CDR3 nucleotides read TGTGCCAGCACCATTGGGGAGCGGAGAGATGAAAAACTGTTTTTT.

The J gene is TRBJ1-2, the V gene TRBV6-2 or TRBV6-3, with TRBD1 identical over 10 bases. The CDR3 is made up of 15 amino acids. V was pared by 5 bases and J by 7 bases, with 10 bases of the junction left unmatched. The germline gives CDR1 MNHEY, CDR2 SVGEGT. CDR3 residues: CASSATGTGASGYTF. CDR3 nucleotide sequence: TGTGCCAGCAGTGCTACGGGGACAGGGGCAAGTGGCTACACCTTC.

This clonotype was counted between two and nine times. This chain joins TRBV12-3 or TRBV12-4 and TRBJ1-2; the D gene is possibly TRBD1 (5 bases). CDR3 length equals 13 residues. The germline V and J ends were trimmed by 6 bases and 6 bases, with 14 bases remaining between them. CDR3 loop: CASSPRDSDGYTF. CDR3 nucleotides: TGTGCCAGCAGCCCCAGGGATTCGGATGGCTACACCTTC.

This clonotype was seen repeatedly, ten times or more. The rearrangement joins TRBV5-1 to TRBJ2-3; D is unclear. The CDR3 has 12 amino acids. Trimming pared 2 bases from V and 2 bases from J, leaving 3 bases between. Germline assignment: CDR1 SGHRS and CDR2 YFSETQ. In DNA form, the CDR3 reads TGCGCCAGCAGCTTTAACACAGATACGCAGTATTTT. Translation gives CASSFNTDTQYF.

V gene TRBV9 combines with J gene TRBJ2-3; no definite D call. The V end was cut by 4 bases, the J end by 3 bases, with 15 bases between. The CDR3 consists of 15 residues. Germline V gene lookup returns CDR1 SGDLS and CDR2 YYNGEE. The CDR3: CASSLWTDLTDTQYF. CDR3 in DNA: TGTGCCAGCAGCTTATGGACGGATTTAACAGATACGCAGTATTTT.

This clonotype appeared many times. The rearrangement joins TRBV7-2 to TRBJ2-5; the D gene is possibly TRBD1 (5 bases). Germline V gene lookup returns CDR1 SGHTA and CDR2 FQGNSA. Trimming left V 6 bases short and J 6 bases short, with 14 bases between. This CDR3 has 13 residues. The CDR3 sequence is CASSTQGRKTQYF. The CDR3 nucleotides read TGTGCCAGCAGTACCCAGGGCAGGAAGACCCAGTACTTC.

This clonotype was found many times. The chain carries TRBV29-1 and TRBJ2-7; TRBD1 agrees at 9 bases. With V trimmed by 5 bases and J by 4 bases, 6 bases remained unmatched. The CDR3 runs to 13 residues. CDR1 is SQVTM and CDR2 is ANQGSEA in the germline V gene. The CDR3 DNA is TGCAGCGTTCCGGGACAGGGCATTTACGAGCAGTACTTC. Protein product: CSVPGQGIYEQYF.

This clonotype was detected many times. The chain joins TRBV28 to TRBJ1-1, with 9 bases lining up with TRBD1. Unmatched junction bases numbered 6, after V lost 3 bases and J lost 7 bases. Germline CDR1 is MDHEN and CDR2 is SYDVKM. The CDR3 contains 14 residues. CDR3 nucleotides: TGTGCCAGCAGTTTGGGACAGGGTAAAAATGAAGCTTTCTTT. Residues: CASSLGQGKNEAFF. Drawing the rest from reference TRBV28 and TRBJ1-1, the complete variable domain is DVKVTQSSRYLVKRTGEKVFLECVQDMDHENMFWYRQDPGLGLRLIYFSYDVKMKEKGDIPEGYSVSREKKERFSLILESASTNQTSMYLCASSLGQGKNEAFFGQGTRLTVV.

This clonotype was observed at least ten times. The chain has TRBV18 and TRBJ1-5, with D perhaps matching TRBD1 (5 bases). The CDR3 is made up of 14 amino acids. Germline CDR1 and CDR2: KGHSH and LQKENI. V shed 5 bases and J shed 2 bases, with 10 bases lying between them. DNA of the CDR3: TGTGCCAGCTCATCCGACAGCGGCAATCAGCCCCAGCATTTT. Protein sequence: CASSSDSGNQPQHF.

The sample holds many counts of this clonotype. The V call is TRBV29-1, the J call TRBJ1-1; D perhaps matches TRBD1 (6 bases). The length of the CDR3 is 13 residues. V lost 7 bases to trimming and J lost 3 bases, with 15 bases between them. Germline loops: CDR1 SQVTM, CDR2 ANQGSEA. Written as DNA, the CDR3 is TGCAGCGGGGCGGGGGGCACAGACACTGAAGCTTTCTTT. Residues: CSGAGGTDTEAFF.

This clonotype was counted at least ten times. This chain joins TRBV5-1 and TRBJ1-5; D is perhaps TRBD1 (5 bases). V was cut by 5 bases and J by 4 bases, with 16 bases left in between. The germline V gene encodes CDR1 SGHRS and CDR2 YFSETQ. The CDR3 length is 15 residues. As DNA, the CDR3 is TGCGCCAGCAGTCAGGAGGGGACCGTAAATCAGCCCCAGCATTTT. It yields the protein CASSQEGTVNQPQHF.

This clonotype was seen ten or more times. The V call is TRBV5-1, the J call TRBJ1-5; D might be TRBD1 (5 bases). Germline loops: CDR1 SGHRS, CDR2 YFSETQ. The CDR3 sequence is 15 residues long. Trimming took 0 bases from V and 2 from J, leaving 9 bases between them. CDR3 in amino acids: CASSLEGEGNQPQHF. CDR3 coding DNA: TGCGCCAGCAGCTTGGAAGGGGAGGGCAATCAGCCCCAGCATTTT.

This clonotype showed up many times. The chain recombines TRBV5-1 with TRBJ2-3, with 16 bases aligning to TRBD2. Per the germline V gene, CDR1 is SGHRS and CDR2 is YFSETQ. CDR3 size: 17 residues. Trimming removed 3 bases from V and 2 bases from J; junction bases left unmatched: 3. The CDR3 nucleotides are TGCGCCAGCAGCTCGGGACTAGCGGGAGGGATCACAGATACGCAGTATTTT. Its translation is CASSSGLAGGITDTQYF.

In this sample, this clonotype turned up many times. V gene TRBV9 combines with J gene TRBJ2-3, with D uncertain. V shed 5 bases and J shed 1 base, with 8 bases lying between them. CDR1 is SGDLS, CDR2 YYNGEE, per germline. The length of the CDR3 is 13 residues. The CDR3 loop is CASSVGGTDTQYF. The CDR3 coding sequence is TGTGCCAGCAGTGTCGGAGGCACAGATACGCAGTATTTT.

With regard to this clonotype: At one boundary the junction diverges from the germline segment, which might be a read error. The chain uses TRBV24-1 and TRBJ2-2; a weak D match, TRBD1 (6 bases). Germline V gene lookup returns CDR1 KGHDR and CDR2 SFDVKD. The CDR3 has 13 residues. The CDR3 loop reads CATRTANTGELFF. The CDR3 DNA sequence: TGTGCCACGCGGACAGCGAACACCGGAGAGCTGTTTTTT.

The table lists this clonotype with many counts. The chain joins TRBV20-1 to TRBJ1-5; D is unclear. Germline V gene data show CDR1 as DFQATT and CDR2 as SNEGSKA (reference sequence). The CDR3 consists of 13 residues. V lost 6 bases, J lost 0 bases, and 9 bases lay in between. The CDR3: CSATDSSNQPQHF. Written as DNA, the CDR3 is TGCAGTGCCACAGACTCTAGCAATCAGCCCCAGCATTTT.

At least ten counts were recorded for this clonotype. The V call is TRBV28, the J call TRBJ2-3, with D possibly matching TRBD1 (6 bases). Germline-derived CDR1 and CDR2 are MDHEN and SYDVKM. The CDR3 consists of 13 residues. Trimming shortened V by 7 bases and J by 4 bases, and 12 bases separated the two germline ends. CDR3 sequence reads: CASNGDIPDTQYF. The CDR3 region has the DNA TGTGCCAGCAATGGGGACATTCCAGATACGCAGTATTTT.

This clonotype has a count of ten or more. The gene calls are TRBV28 and TRBJ1-1, with D uncertain. V was cut by 6 bases and J by 1 base, with 6 bases left in between. The germline gives CDR1 MDHEN, CDR2 SYDVKM. The CDR3 contains 12 residues. CDR3 nucleotide sequence: TGTGCCAGCAGACCCCGGAACACTGAAGCTTTCTTT. It specifies CASRPRNTEAFF.

In its sample, this clonotype was seen many times. This CDR3 is CSARVGTGVYEQYF. CDR3 bases: TGCAGTGCTAGAGTAGGGACAGGGGTCTACGAGCAGTACTTC. This chain connects TRBV20-1 to TRBJ2-7; TRBD1 aligns across 10 bases. The length of the CDR3 is 14 residues. CDR1 and CDR2 (germline): DFQATT, SNEGSKA (reference sequence). V was clipped by 1 base and J by 3 bases; unmatched bases: 3.

This clonotype was seen at least ten times. This sequence joins TRBV20-1 and TRBJ1-1; D possibly corresponds to TRBD1 (6 bases). CDR1 DFQATT and CDR2 SNEGSKA come from the germline V gene (reference sequence). The CDR3 spans 15 residues. Trimming shortened V by 0 bases and J by 4 bases, and 15 bases separated the two germline ends. In nucleotides, the CDR3 is TGCAGTGCTAGAGAGCCTATGGGGGGCACCACTGAAGCTTTCTTT. It translates to CSAREPMGGTTEAFF.

The rearrangement joins TRBV5-1 to TRBJ2-5, with unresolved D. Germline CDR1 is SGHRS and CDR2 is YFSETQ. Trimming shortened V by 4 bases and J by 3 bases, and 10 bases separated the two germline ends. There are 13 residues in the CDR3. The CDR3 DNA follows: TGCGCCAGCAGCCTGGACCTCAAAGAGACCCAGTACTTC. It yields the protein CASSLDLKETQYF.

Many counts were recorded for this clonotype. The chain joins TRBV29-1 to TRBJ1-2; possibly TRBD1 for D (5 bases). From germline, CDR1 is SQVTM and CDR2 ANQGSEA. V gave up 6 bases and J gave up 6 bases, with 17 bases separating them. The CDR3 is made up of 13 amino acids. The chain's CDR3 is CSVGTVFRDGYTF. In nucleotides, the CDR3 is TGCAGCGTGGGGACGGTTTTTAGGGATGGCTACACCTTC. The whole variable domain, remainder taken from reference TRBV29-1 and TRBJ1-2, is SAVISQKPSRDICQRGTSLTIQCQVDSQVTMMFWYRQQPGQSLTLIATANQGSEATYESGFVIDKFPISRPNLTFSTLTVSNMSPEDSSIYLCSVGTVFRDGYTFGSGTRLTVV.

This clonotype has a handful of counts. The chain couples TRBV4-2 to TRBJ2-1; tentatively, D is TRBD1 (5 bases). This CDR3 spans 14 amino acids. Germline CDR1 is LGHNA and CDR2 is YNFKEQ. Trimming shortened V by 1 base and J by 8 bases, and 12 bases separated the two germline ends. The CDR3 DNA sequence: TGTGCCAGCAGCCAAGGCCAGGGTGTTGATGAGCAGTTCTTC. Amino acid sequence: CASSQGQGVDEQFF.

This clonotype has just a few counts. At one end, the junction sequence differs from germline, possibly due to a read error. The V gene is TRBV4-1, the J gene TRBJ2-6, with TRBD2 matching over 11 bases. Germline values: CDR1 MGHRA, CDR2 YSYEKL. This CDR3 has 18 residues. Here the CDR3 reads CASNQAGLAVSGANVLTF. CDR3 in DNA: TGCGCCAGCAACCAAGCGGGACTAGCGGTCTCTGGGGCCAACGTCCTGACTTTC.

V usage is TRBV20-1 and J usage is TRBJ1-2, with 9 bases fitting TRBD1. Germline trimming cut 6 bases from V and 6 bases from J; bases unmatched to any gene: 5. This CDR3 spans 12 amino acids. The germline gives CDR1 DFQATT, CDR2 SNEGSKA (reference sequence). CDR3 nucleotides: TGCAGTGCCAGGACAGGGGAGCATGGCTACACCTTC. Its translation is CSARTGEHGYTF.

The sample holds many counts of this clonotype. The V gene is TRBV4-3, the J gene TRBJ2-3; 10 nucleotides match TRBD1. V lost 1 base to trimming and J lost 4 bases; unmatched junction nucleotides: 5. The germline V gene has CDR1 LGHNA and CDR2 YSLEER. The CDR3 runs 16 residues. The CDR3 here is CASSQVIGQGADTQYF. The CDR3 DNA reads as TGCGCCAGCAGCCAAGTAATAGGACAGGGGGCAGATACGCAGTATTTT.